The entry below gives a single T cell receptor beta chain sequence along with its context. The entry originates in a study of blood T cell repertoires in COVID-19. Sequencing was performed with immunoSEQ multiplex PCR; in TCRdb, only in-frame clones are kept and a portion is missing. There are 100,000 or so clones in the sample; approximately 80% occur only once, and about 12% lies in the top ten. V lost 1 base and J 4 bases, leaving 13 bases between the germline ends. Germline V gene sequence: CDR1 LGHNA, CDR2 YSLEER. The CDR3 contains 15 residues. The chain carries TRBV4-3 and TRBJ1-2; a weak D match, TRBD1 (6 bases). This clonotype originated in a woman between 65 and 79 years old with acute or convalescent COVID-19. The source material was peripheral blood. The CDR3 coding sequence is TGCGCCAGCAGCCAAGCCCGGGGGGCAGGCTATGGCTACACCTTC. This codes for CASSQARGAGYGYTF.